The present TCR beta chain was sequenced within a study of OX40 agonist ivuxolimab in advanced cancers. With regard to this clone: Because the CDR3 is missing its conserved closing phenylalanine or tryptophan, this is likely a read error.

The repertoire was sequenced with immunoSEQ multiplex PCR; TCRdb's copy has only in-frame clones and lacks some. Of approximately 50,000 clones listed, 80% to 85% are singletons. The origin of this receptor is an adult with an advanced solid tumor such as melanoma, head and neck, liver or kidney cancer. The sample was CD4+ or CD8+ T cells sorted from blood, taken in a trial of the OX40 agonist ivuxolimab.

CDR3 region: CASSPQGNTEAFL. The CDR3 DNA is TGTGCCAGCAGCCCGCAGGGGAACACTGAAGCTTTCCTT. The chain links TRBV7-3 to TRBJ1-1, with a weak D call TRBD1 (5 bases). The CDR3 covers 13 residues. Trimming removed 5 bases from V and 1 base from J, with 8 bases in between. Germline V gene sequence: CDR1 SGHTA, CDR2 FQGTGA.